The T cell receptor (beta chain) described here comes from a study of control samples from healthy donors and cancer patients. The CDR3 sequence is 13 residues long. The V segment lost 5 bases and the J segment 7 bases; nucleotides outside the gene matches: 4. Sequencing used immunoSEQ multiplex PCR; TCRdb keeps in-frame clones, though not all of them. Of 55,000 to 70,000 clones in the sample, roughly 90% were seen once. The chain has TRBV12-3 or TRBV12-4 and TRBJ2-1, with 8 positions matching TRBD1. This TCR came from a young man with colorectal cancer. The sequenced material came from PBMCs. CDR3 DNA sequence: TGTGCCAGCAGTGGCAGACAGGGGAATGAGCAGTTCTTC. Translation: CASSGRQGNEQFF.